The 17 T cell receptor beta chains reported below all come from one sample, sequenced in a study of post-analysis software for immune sequencing data (dated by TCRdb to 2014 to 2015). The paper as a whole reports these results and caveats: Patients showed significantly higher frequencies than controls for roughly five TRBV segments, among them TRBV5-6, TRBV5-1 and TRBV20-1.

The library came from PCR. The sample was run on an Illumina HiSeq 2500. To reduce PCR and sequencing biases, unique molecular identifiers were incorporated into the TCR beta cDNA libraries. In-frame beta chains were kept once TCRdb had trimmed the public reads at Q25 with fastp and called clones with MiXCR. Entries are consolidated by CDR3 protein sequence, retaining the most common genes and DNA. In all, the sample holds roughly 800,000 distinct CDR3 sequences, and roughly 50% of those were seen once. About 4.5% of the sample lies in the top ten. These receptors are not linked to any known antigen. Specimen: blood. The source of these receptors is a girl between 10 and 17 years old with multiple sclerosis.

This chain joins TRBV10-3 and TRBJ1-2, with D hard to call. V gave up 6 bases and J gave up 0 bases, with 11 bases separating them. Germline-derived CDR1 and CDR2 are ENHRY and SYGVKD. The CDR3 contains 14 residues. The CDR3 coding sequence is TGTGCCATCAGCCCGGCGGGAGCTAACTATGGCTACACCTTC. As protein: CAISPAGANYGYTF.

CDR3 amino acids: CASSLRVPGSPSEQYF. In DNA form, the CDR3 reads TGTGCCAGCAGCTTACGCGTACCAGGTTCGCCTAGTGAGCAGTACTTC. The V call is TRBV7-3, the J call TRBJ2-5, with D unresolved. The CDR3 covers 16 residues. Per the germline V gene, CDR1 is SGHTA and CDR2 is FQGTGA. V lost 2 bases and J 11 bases, leaving 24 bases between the germline ends.

The chain uses TRBV29-1 and TRBJ1-2; possible D gene TRBD1, 6 bases. Trimming removed 7 bases at V and 0 bases at J, with 9 bases between. Germline CDR1 is SQVTM and CDR2 is ANQGSEA. The CDR3 spans 12 residues. CDR3 amino acids: CSGQGTNYGYTF. DNA of the CDR3: TGCAGCGGTCAGGGGACTAACTATGGCTACACCTTC.

This clonotype was recorded a few times. V and J are TRBV12-3 or TRBV12-4 and TRBJ2-5; 8 bases fit TRBD2. CDR3 length equals 13 residues. Trimming cost V 8 bases and J 5 bases; bases outside gene matches: 7. The CDR3 nucleotides read TGTGCCAGCTCAAGCGGGAGACTGGAGACCCAGTACTTC. Translating gives CASSSGRLETQYF.

On this clonotype itself: At one boundary the junction diverges from the germline segment, which might be a read error. This sequence joins TRBV12-3 or TRBV12-4 and TRBJ2-3; 7 positions agree with TRBD2. The CDR3 is 14 residues long. The DNA for the CDR3 is TGTGCCAGCAGTGGCCTAGCGGACGCAGATATGCAGTATTTT. Translated: CASSGLADADMQYF.

This chain links TRBV27 with TRBJ1-2, with TRBD1 as a possible D gene (6 bases). The CDR3 has 14 residues. The germline gives CDR1 MNHEY, CDR2 SMNVEV (reference sequence). With 5 bases removed from V and 3 bases from J, the gap between germline ends came to 13 bases. In nucleotides, the CDR3 is TGTGCCAGCAGTCCGGGACAAAATCACTATGGCTACACCTTC. Translation: CASSPGQNHYGYTF.

This chain connects TRBV20-1 to TRBJ2-4, with D perhaps matching TRBD2 (6 bases). The germline V and J ends were trimmed by 0 bases and 2 bases, with 11 bases remaining between them. This CDR3 has 15 amino acids. Germline V lookup: CDR1 DFQATT, CDR2 SNEGSKA (reference sequence). For the CDR3, the DNA is TGCAGTGCTAGAGATCGGAGGGGATCCAAAAACATTCAGTACTTC. This encodes CSARDRRGSKNIQYF.

This clonotype was detected once. The rearrangement joins TRBV7-3 to TRBJ2-3, with D possibly being TRBD1 (6 bases). Between the trimmed V and J ends, which lost 3 bases and 1 base, there was a span of 14 bases. CDR1 is SGHTA and CDR2 is FQGTGA in the germline V gene. The CDR3 is 16 amino acids. In DNA form, the CDR3 reads TGTGCCAGCAGCTTGATCAGGGGTATAGGCACAGATACGCAGTATTTT. Translating gives CASSLIRGIGTDTQYF.

This clonotype came up a few times. The rearrangement joins TRBV5-1 to TRBJ2-3; the match to TRBD2 covers 10 bases. The CDR3 has 15 amino acids. The trim removed 0 bases at V and 9 bases at J, leaving 7 bases unmatched. Germline assignment: CDR1 SGHRS and CDR2 YFSETQ. The CDR3 spells CASSLARLAGATQYF. The CDR3 DNA is TGCGCCAGCAGCTTGGCCCGCCTAGCGGGGGCAACGCAGTATTTT.

The chain combines TRBV28 with TRBJ2-2; the match to TRBD1 covers 7 bases. This CDR3 has 16 residues. J gave up 6 bases and V 5 bases, and 12 bases lay outside the gene matches. Germline V gene sequence: CDR1 MDHEN, CDR2 SYDVKM. This CDR3 is CASSPAPGQRAGELFF. The CDR3 bases are TGTGCCAGCAGTCCCGCCCCGGGACAGAGGGCCGGGGAGCTGTTTTTT.

This rearrangement joins TRBV11-1 to TRBJ2-7; 10 bases are shared with TRBD1. Germline V CDR1 and CDR2: SGHAT, FQDESV (reference sequence). J was trimmed by 1 base and V by 5 bases; bases with no gene match: 5. The CDR3 sequence is 15 residues long. CDR3 sequence reads: CASSPGDRGSYEQYF. In nucleotides, the CDR3 is TGTGCCAGCAGCCCCGGGGACAGGGGATCCTACGAGCAGTACTTC.

This clonotype came up many times. The rearrangement joins TRBV6-4 to TRBJ2-1, with TRBD2 as a possible D gene (6 bases). CDR1 is MRHNA and CDR2 is SNTAGT in the germline V gene. The length of the CDR3 is 15 residues. The V end lost 4 bases, the J end lost 5 bases, and 15 bases lay between the germline ends. CDR3 sequence reads: CASSGTGDGHNEQFF. Written as DNA, the CDR3 is TGTGCCAGCAGTGGGACGGGGGACGGCCACAATGAGCAGTTCTTC.

This clonotype was counted between two and nine times. This chain joins TRBV7-7 and TRBJ2-1, with 8 positions matching TRBD2. The CDR3 consists of 19 residues. The junction had 14 bases not matched to a gene; V was cut back by 1 base and J by 3 bases. Germline assignment: CDR1 SSHAT and CDR2 FNYEAQ (reference sequence). For the CDR3, the DNA is TGTGCCAGCAGCTTAGAACCCAAGGGGAGCGGGGGATACTACAATGAGCAGTTCTTC. Encoded protein: CASSLEPKGSGGYYNEQFF.

The rearrangement links TRBV30 to TRBJ2-1; possibly TRBD2 for D (5 bases). The CDR3 is 16 residues long. Trimming took off 3 bases at V and 7 bases at J, with 22 bases between the two ends. CDR1 and CDR2 from the germline V gene are GTSNPN and SVGIG (reference sequence). This chain's CDR3 is CAWRGLGVGVKNEQFF. In nucleotides, the CDR3 is TGTGCCTGGAGGGGCCTCGGGGTTGGGGTGAAGAATGAGCAGTTCTTC. Full variable domain (remainder filled in from reference TRBV30 and TRBJ2-1): SQTIHQWPATLVQPVGSPLSLECTVEGTSNPNLYWYRQAAGRGLQLLFYSVGIGQISSEVPQNLSASRPQDRQFILSSKKLLLSDSGFYLCAWRGLGVGVKNEQFFGPGTRLTVL.

The chain uses TRBV6-5 and TRBJ1-6; 7 bases match TRBD1. This CDR3 contains 15 residues. J lost 3 bases, V lost 6 bases, and 5 bases had no gene match. CDR1 is MNHEY and CDR2 is SVGAGI in the germline V gene. This chain's CDR3 is CASRPRDSYNSPLHF. CDR3 DNA sequence: TGTGCCAGCAGGCCCCGGGACAGCTATAATTCACCCCTCCACTTT.

The CDR3 loop reads CASRTIADSPFDYEQYF. CDR3 sequence (DNA): TGTGCCAGCAGAACAATCGCTGACAGCCCCTTTGACTACGAGCAGTACTTC. The gene calls are TRBV6-8 and TRBJ2-4, with D possibly TRBD1 on 5 matching bases. The assigned J gene may be wrong: the sequence end matches TRBJ2-7 better. Germline CDR1 is MNHGY and CDR2 is SAAAGT. This CDR3 comprises 17 residues.

The chain links TRBV25-1 to TRBJ2-1, with 16 positions matching TRBD2. V gave up 3 bases and J gave up 8 bases; unmatched junction bases: 1. Germline V gene sequence: CDR1 MGHDK, CDR2 SYGVNS. The CDR3 length is 15 residues. The CDR3 sequence is CASSEGLAGGDEQFF. Written as DNA, the CDR3 is TGTGCCAGCAGTGAGGGACTAGCGGGGGGGGATGAGCAGTTCTTC. Full variable domain (missing parts from reference TRBV25-1 and TRBJ2-1): EADIYQTPRYLVIGTGKKITLECSQTMGHDKMYWYQQDPGMELHLIHYSYGVNSTEKGDLSSESTVSRIRTEHFPLTLESARPSHTSQYLCASSEGLAGGDEQFFGPGTRLTVL.